The following is a T cell receptor (beta chain) sequence with its context. In the source study's methods: Reference gene primer amplification gave estimated nucleated cell counts. Profiling relied on immunoSEQ multiplex PCR, and the TCRdb table lists in-frame clones only, not all of them. V, J and clone size were drawn from that table, and D and trimming were deduced from the DNA. The sample gives roughly 100,000 clones, 75% to 90% of which show up once; roughly 4.1% is in the top ten. This specimen belongs to a study of blood T cell repertoires in COVID-19. Across the study: The cDNA or gDNA used as material had been derived from T cells, B-cell-depleted T cells, or PBMCs.

Deletions cut 3 bases from V and 3 bases from J, with 12 bases between. Germline CDR1 and CDR2: SGHRS and YFSETQ. The CDR3 is 14 residues long. The rearrangement uses TRBV5-1 and TRBJ2-5; D perhaps matches TRBD2 (5 bases). The receptor comes from a human donor in a cohort sampled during active COVID-19. The specimen was peripheral blood. The CDR3 region has the DNA TGCGCCAGCAGCTCCCCGTCCGGGGAAGAGACCCAGTACTTC. It specifies CASSSPSGEETQYF.